This T cell receptor beta chain came from a study of T cells after yellow fever vaccination. This clonotype was picked up a small number of times. The antigen remains undetermined. The study's findings and limits: At around 95% for CD4 and 70% to 90% for CD8, most primary-vaccination clones showed up again after the booster.

Trimming took 4 bases from V and 4 from J; bases not matched to a gene: 6. Germline CDR1 is KGHDR and CDR2 is SFDVKD. CDR3 length: 15 amino acids. TCR cDNA, made by 5'RACE template switching, carried an added universal primer site and UMIs. MiXCR, applied by TCRdb to the 5' RACE reads, yields one record per CDR3 protein. The sample consists of 95,000 to 100,000 distinct CDR3 sequences, 5.8% of them appearing once. The chain has TRBV24-1 and TRBJ2-3; 8 bases align to TRBD1. The TCR originated in a man aged 18 to 30 who received the YFV17D yellow fever vaccine. Sequences were derived from CD8+ T cells sorted from PBMCs, sampled 10 days after the yellow fever booster vaccination. The CDR3 DNA reads as TGTGCCACCAGTGACCAGGACAGGGTGGCAGATACGCAGTATTTT. Protein: CATSDQDRVADTQYF.